This T cell receptor (beta chain) was retrieved from a study of shared clonotypes between healthy human individuals. Points from the study as a whole: Clonotypes not shared had lower generation probabilities than those common to all four donors. Generally, estimated richness proved larger in naive subsets than it did in memory subsets.

Assay execution proceeded at the deep level. Measured with immunoSEQ multiplex PCR; TCRdb has only the in-frame clones, and not every one. The sample consists of hundreds of thousands of clones, 92% of them appearing once. The ends lost 2 bases at V and 8 bases at J; junction bases unmatched: 13. The CDR3 totals 18 residues. Germline-derived CDR1 and CDR2 are MNHEY and SMNVEV (reference sequence). CD45RO-negative cells were positively selected for CCR7, leaving out terminally differentiated effector memory CD45RA+ cells. Points on this clone: Its cognate antigen is unknown.

The rearrangement uses TRBV27 and TRBJ2-1; 12 bases agree with TRBD2. This TCR came from a man under 40 in good health. Sequencing input: naive CD8+ T cells sorted from blood. This CDR3 reads CASSLRGLAGTQAHEQFF. The DNA of the CDR3 is TGTGCCAGCAGTTTACGCGGACTAGCGGGAACACAAGCACATGAGCAGTTCTTC.